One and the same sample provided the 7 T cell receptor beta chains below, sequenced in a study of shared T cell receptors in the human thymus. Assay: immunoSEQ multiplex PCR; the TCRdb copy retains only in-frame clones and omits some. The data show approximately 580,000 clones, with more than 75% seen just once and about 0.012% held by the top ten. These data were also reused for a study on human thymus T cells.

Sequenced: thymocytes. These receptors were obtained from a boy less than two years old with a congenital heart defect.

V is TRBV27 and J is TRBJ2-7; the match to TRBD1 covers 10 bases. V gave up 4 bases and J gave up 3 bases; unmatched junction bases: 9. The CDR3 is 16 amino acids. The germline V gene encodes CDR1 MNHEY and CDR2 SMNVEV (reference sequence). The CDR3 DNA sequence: TGTGCCAGCAGTTCCCTGACAGGGGGCGCGCTCTACGAGCAGTACTTC. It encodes CASSSLTGGALYEQYF.

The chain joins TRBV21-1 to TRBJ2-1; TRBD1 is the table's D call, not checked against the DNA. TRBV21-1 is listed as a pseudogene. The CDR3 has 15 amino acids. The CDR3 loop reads CASSKVNRGDGEQFF. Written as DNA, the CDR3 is TGTGCCAGCAGCAAAGTGAACAGGGGGGATGGTGAGCAGTTCTTC.

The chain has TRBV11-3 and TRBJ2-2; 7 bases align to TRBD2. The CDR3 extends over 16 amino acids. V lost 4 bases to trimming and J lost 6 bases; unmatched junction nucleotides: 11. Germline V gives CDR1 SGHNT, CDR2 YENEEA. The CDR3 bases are TGTGCCAGCAGCTCTGCTCGACTAGCTAGGTCCGGGGAGCTGTTTTTT. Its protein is CASSSARLARSGELFF.

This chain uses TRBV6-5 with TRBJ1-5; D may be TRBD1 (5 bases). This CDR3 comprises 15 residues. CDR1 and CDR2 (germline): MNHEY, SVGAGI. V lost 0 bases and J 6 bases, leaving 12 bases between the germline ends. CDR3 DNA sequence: TGTGCCAGCAGTTACTCCCGCAGGGAGGGTCAGCCCCAGCATTTT. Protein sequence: CASSYSRREGQPQHF.

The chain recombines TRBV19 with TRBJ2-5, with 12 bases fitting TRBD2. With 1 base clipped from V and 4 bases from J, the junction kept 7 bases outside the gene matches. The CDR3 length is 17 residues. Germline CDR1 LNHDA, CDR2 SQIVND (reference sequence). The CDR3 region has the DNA TGTGCCAGTAGTATAGCGGGGCTAGCGGGAGGGTCAGAGACCCAGTACTTC. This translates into CASSIAGLAGGSETQYF.

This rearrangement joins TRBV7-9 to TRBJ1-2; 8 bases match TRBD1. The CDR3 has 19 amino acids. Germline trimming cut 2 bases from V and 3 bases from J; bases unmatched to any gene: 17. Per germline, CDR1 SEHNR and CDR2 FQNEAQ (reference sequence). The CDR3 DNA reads TGTGCCAGCAGCTTACGGGGACAGGCCACGAACGAATCCGACTATGGCTACACCTTC. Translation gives CASSLRGQATNESDYGYTF.

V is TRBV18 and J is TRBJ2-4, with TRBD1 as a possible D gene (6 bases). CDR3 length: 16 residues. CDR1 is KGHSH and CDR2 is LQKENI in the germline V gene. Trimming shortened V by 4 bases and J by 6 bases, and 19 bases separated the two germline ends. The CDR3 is CASSRIGQFQSNIQYF. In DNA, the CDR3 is TGTGCCAGCTCACGAATTGGACAGTTTCAGTCAAACATTCAGTACTTC.